These 23 T cell receptor beta chains were sequenced from one sample in a study of T cell responses to AZD1222 COVID-19 vaccine. The method was immunoSEQ multiplex PCR; TCRdb's version includes in-frame clones alone and lacks a portion of them. Seen here are approximately 180,000 clones, 70% to 90% observed once, and the top ten hold 4% to 4.5%. The specimen was peripheral blood, collected 28 days after the second dose of the MenACWY control vaccine. Every receptor here comes from an adult who received the MenACWY meningococcal vaccine as a control.

The rearrangement uses TRBV11-2 and TRBJ1-2; 11 positions agree with TRBD1. The germline CDR1 and CDR2 sequences are SGHAT and FQNNGV. The CDR3 runs 15 residues. V was clipped by 4 bases and J by 6 bases; unmatched bases: 7. The chain's CDR3 is CASSSSGTGGDGYTF. CDR3 nucleotide sequence: TGTGCCAGCAGCTCCTCCGGGACAGGGGGTGATGGCTACACCTTC.

V and J are TRBV14 and TRBJ2-7, with 8 positions matching TRBD1. Trimming at V came to 4 bases and at J to 2 bases, leaving 13 bases not matched to a gene. There are 17 residues in the CDR3. Germline loops: CDR1 SGHDN, CDR2 FVKESK. The CDR3 DNA follows: TGTGCCAGCAGCCCGAACCTTGGACAGGGAACCGCCTACGAGCAGTACTTC. The encoded protein is CASSPNLGQGTAYEQYF.

This chain joins TRBV6-5 and TRBJ1-6; 10 bases agree with TRBD1. Germline V CDR1 and CDR2: MNHEY, SVGAGI. J lost 7 bases, V lost 6 bases, and 6 bases had no gene match. This CDR3 has 15 residues. The chain's CDR3 is CASRGEGQGNSPLHF. In DNA, the CDR3 is TGTGCCAGCAGGGGAGAGGGACAGGGGAATTCACCCCTCCACTTT.

This clone was recorded only once. The rearrangement links TRBV5-5 to TRBJ2-7; TRBD2 matches at 14 bases. Unmatched junction bases numbered 11, after V lost 6 bases and J lost 3 bases. The V gene's germline CDR1 is SGHKS and CDR2 YYEKEE (reference sequence). The CDR3 extends over 17 amino acids. CDR3 coding DNA: TGTGCCAGCACCGTTGGTGGCGGGACTAGCGGGAGCTACGAGCAGTACTTC. Protein sequence: CASTVGGGTSGSYEQYF.

This chain joins TRBV19 and TRBJ2-7; TRBD1 might be the D (6 bases). CDR1 is LNHDA and CDR2 is SQIVND in the germline V gene (reference sequence). The CDR3 totals 16 residues. Between the trimmed V and J ends, which lost 3 bases and 1 base, there was a span of 16 bases. The CDR3 here is CASSIYPRDTSYEQYF. CDR3 coding DNA: TGTGCCAGTAGTATCTACCCCCGGGACACATCCTACGAGCAGTACTTC.

The chain links TRBV4-3 to TRBJ1-5; D is possibly TRBD1 (6 bases). The length of the CDR3 is 13 residues. V was cut by 4 bases and J by 4 bases, with 8 bases left in between. Germline V gene lookup returns CDR1 LGHNA and CDR2 YSLEER. This CDR3 reads CASSLTGNQPQHF. In DNA form, the CDR3 reads TGCGCCAGCAGCCTCACAGGGAATCAGCCCCAGCATTTT.

The rearrangement joins TRBV19 to TRBJ2-5; D not resolved. The V end was cut by 5 bases, the J end by 3 bases, with 7 bases between. Looked up from germline, CDR1 is LNHDA and CDR2 is SQIVND (reference sequence). This CDR3 is built from 12 residues. This chain's CDR3 is CASSHYEETQYF. The CDR3 coding sequence is TGTGCCAGTAGTCACTATGAAGAGACCCAGTACTTC.

This chain links TRBV2 with TRBJ2-3; D is ambiguous. This CDR3 is built from 12 residues. Germline V gives CDR1 SNHLY, CDR2 FYNNEI. V lost 5 bases to trimming and J lost 5 bases, with 8 bases between them. This CDR3 is CASSIGRDTQYF. The CDR3 DNA is TGTGCCAGCAGTATAGGGCGAGATACGCAGTATTTT. Full variable domain (rest looked up from reference TRBV2 and TRBJ2-3): EPEVTQTPSHQVTQMGQEVILRCVPISNHLYFYWYRQILGQKVEFLVSFYNNEISEKSEIFDDQFSVERPDGSNFTLKIRSTKLEDSAMYFCASSIGRDTQYFGPGTRLTVL.

The genes are TRBV28 and TRBJ2-1, with a possible D match to TRBD1 (6 bases). V lost 3 bases, J lost 8 bases, and 14 bases lay in between. The CDR3 spans 14 residues. CDR1 is MDHEN, CDR2 SYDVKM, per germline. In nucleotides, the CDR3 is TGTGCCAGCAGTTTTCCCACAGGGCGCCATGAGCAGTTCTTC. Its protein is CASSFPTGRHEQFF.

V and J are TRBV3-1 (or the pseudogene TRBV3-2) and TRBJ2-7; 7 nucleotides line up with TRBD2. Per the germline V gene, CDR1 is LGHDT and CDR2 is YNNKEL (reference sequence). CDR3 size: 12 residues. The ends lost 4 bases at V and 4 bases at J; junction bases unmatched: 1. This CDR3 reads CASSRSGYEQYF. CDR3 coding DNA: TGTGCCAGCAGCCGTAGCGGGTACGAGCAGTACTTC.

This clone showed up just a few times. V and J are TRBV28 and TRBJ1-4; 7 nucleotides agree with TRBD1. This CDR3 is built from 13 residues. Germline V gene data show CDR1 as MDHEN and CDR2 as SYDVKM. The V and J ends lost 8 bases and 8 bases, in that order; junction bases with no gene match: 8. CDR3 DNA sequence: TGTGCCAGCCGGGACAGTCAAGGGGAAAAACTGTTTTTT. Amino acids: CASRDSQGEKLFF.

The chain recombines TRBV5-4 with TRBJ1-1; the match to TRBD1 covers 9 bases. The ends lost 2 bases at V and 5 bases at J; junction bases unmatched: 10. CDR1 is SGHNT and CDR2 is YYREEE in the germline V gene (reference sequence). The CDR3 spans 16 residues. The CDR3 DNA reads as TGTGCCAGCAGCTTTCCGGGACAGGGTTTAGGAACTGAAGCTTTCTTT. This gives the protein CASSFPGQGLGTEAFF.

The DNA of the CDR3 is TGCGCCAGCAGCGAGTCTTACGAGCAGTACTTC. It translates to CASSESYEQYF. V gene TRBV5-1 combines with J gene TRBJ2-7; D ambiguous. V shed 4 bases and J shed 4 bases, with 6 bases lying between them. This CDR3 region has 11 residues. Germline-derived CDR1 and CDR2 are SGHRS and YFSETQ.

The chain has TRBV28 and TRBJ2-7; weak D call: TRBD1 (6 bases). The CDR3 runs 13 residues. The germline V and J ends were trimmed by 10 bases and 5 bases, with 18 bases remaining between them. Germline V CDR1 and CDR2: MDHEN, SYDVKM. CDR3 bases: TGTGCCACGCAACAGGGTCCCCCCCACGAGCAGTACTTC. It encodes CATQQGPPHEQYF.

V and J are TRBV18 and TRBJ2-2; D gene uncertain. Germline-derived CDR1 and CDR2 are KGHSH and LQKENI. The CDR3 loop spans 14 amino acids. V was pared by 3 bases and J by 0 bases, with 5 bases between. Written as DNA, the CDR3 is TGTGCCAGCTCACCCAGAACGAACACCGGGGAGCTGTTTTTT. Protein: CASSPRTNTGELFF.

The chain combines TRBV5-8 with TRBJ2-1; no clear D. Germline-derived CDR1 and CDR2 are SGHTS and YDEGEE. CDR3 length equals 12 residues. Trimming stripped 0 bases from V and 9 bases from J, with 7 bases between. CDR3 DNA: TGTGCCAGCAGCTTGGCCATGGTTGAGCAGTTCTTC. This codes for CASSLAMVEQFF.

V and J are TRBV5-6 and TRBJ1-5, with D hard to call. The germline V and J ends were trimmed by 4 bases and 3 bases, with 8 bases remaining between them. CDR3 length: 13 residues. The V gene's germline CDR1 is SGHDT and CDR2 YYEEEE. CDR3 sequence reads: CASSRDPNQPQHF. DNA of the CDR3: TGTGCCAGCAGCCGAGACCCCAATCAGCCCCAGCATTTT.

The CDR3 sequence: CASSTFVGVSLHF. The CDR3 nucleotides are TGTGCCAGTAGTACGTTTGTTGGGGTTTCGCTCCACTTT. This sequence joins TRBV19 and TRBJ1-6; D uncertain. Per germline, CDR1 LNHDA and CDR2 SQIVND (reference sequence). Trimming removed 4 bases from V and 16 bases from J, with 17 bases in between. This CDR3 contains 13 residues.

This chain connects TRBV7-2 to TRBJ1-3; D might be TRBD1 (5 bases). CDR1 is SGHTA and CDR2 is FQGNSA in the germline V gene. With 3 bases removed from V and 4 bases from J, the gap between germline ends came to 10 bases. The CDR3 covers 14 residues. The CDR3 bases are TGTGCCAGCAGCTTCGATGGGGACGGAAACACCATATATTTT. Residues: CASSFDGDGNTIYF. Full variable domain (remainder filled in from reference TRBV7-2 and TRBJ1-3): GAGVSQSPSNKVTEKGKDVELRCDPISGHTALYWYRQSLGQGLEFLIYFQGNSAPDKSGLPSDRFSAERTGGSVSTLTIQRTQQEDSAVYLCASSFDGDGNTIYFGEGSWLTVV.

The DNA for the CDR3 is TGTGCCAGCAGCCAGGCAACTAATGAAAAACTGTTTTTT. Its protein is CASSQATNEKLFF. The genes are TRBV3-1 (or the pseudogene TRBV3-2) and TRBJ1-4, with D unclear. Trimming took 3 bases from V and 0 from J, leaving 2 bases between them. The CDR3 runs 13 residues. In germline, CDR1 is LGHDT, CDR2 YNNKEL (reference sequence).

The rearrangement links TRBV24-1 to TRBJ1-5, with TRBD1 identical over 8 bases. This CDR3 is 16 amino acids long. CDR1 is KGHDR, CDR2 SFDVKD, per germline. With 4 bases clipped from V and 6 bases from J, the junction kept 10 bases outside the gene matches. The DNA for the CDR3 is TGTGCCACCAGTGACCCCGGACAGGGCAAGGCTCAGCCCCAGCATTTT. This encodes CATSDPGQGKAQPQHF.

This clone was detected once. The V and J genes are TRBV7-2 and TRBJ1-1; weak D call: TRBD1 (6 bases). The V gene lost 1 base and the J gene lost 9 bases, with 12 bases spanning the gap. The CDR3 contains 13 residues. Per the germline V gene, CDR1 is SGHTA and CDR2 is FQGNSA. DNA of the CDR3: TGTGCCAGCAGCTTAGGGACCGGGACAAAAGCTTTCTTT. Translating gives CASSLGTGTKAFF.

V usage is TRBV28 and J usage is TRBJ1-5, with D possibly TRBD1 on 5 matching bases. The germline CDR1 and CDR2 sequences are MDHEN and SYDVKM. CDR3 size: 15 residues. With 3 bases removed from V and 0 bases from J, the gap between germline ends came to 9 bases. CDR3: CASSFRGRSNQPQHF. The CDR3 DNA sequence: TGTGCCAGCAGTTTCCGGGGCCGTAGCAATCAGCCCCAGCATTTT.